What follows are 3 T cell receptor beta chains derived from one specimen sequenced in a study of T-cell memory formation after mild COVID-19. TCRdb redid the calling of the 5' RACE reads with MiXCR, one entry per CDR3 protein. The repertoire consists of a few hundred thousand distinct CDR3 sequences, with approximately 15% occurring once and the leading ten covering 20% to 25%. Specimen: PBMCs or a T cell subset sorted from them (not recorded which). These receptors all stem from a man between 18 and 35 years old who had mild COVID-19 (a few samples of this study predate the infection). Cell type and time point are not known.

This sequence joins TRBV7-8 and TRBJ2-7, with D maybe TRBD2 (7 bases). V lost 7 bases and J lost 5, with 15 bases in between. Looked up from germline, CDR1 is SGHVS and CDR2 is FQNEAQ. This CDR3 has 13 residues. CDR3 DNA sequence: TGTGCCAGCAATCGACGGGGGGCCGACGAGCAGTACTTC. This encodes CASNRRGADEQYF.

The chain joins TRBV20-1 to TRBJ1-1; tentative D call: TRBD1 (6 bases). Trimming removed 3 bases from V and 1 base from J, with 12 bases in between. The CDR3 totals 14 residues. In germline, CDR1 is DFQATT, CDR2 SNEGSKA (reference sequence). The CDR3 region is CSASHRESNTEAFF. The DNA of the CDR3 is TGCAGTGCTAGTCACAGGGAATCGAACACTGAAGCTTTCTTT.

J is TRBJ1-6 and V is TRBV12-3 or TRBV12-4; 9 bases are a match to TRBD1. The CDR3 totals 15 residues. Unmatched junction bases numbered 6, after V lost 6 bases and J lost 6 bases. CDR3: CASRRQTGGNSPLHF. The DNA of the CDR3 is TGTGCCAGCAGGAGACAGACAGGGGGTAATTCACCCCTCCACTTT.